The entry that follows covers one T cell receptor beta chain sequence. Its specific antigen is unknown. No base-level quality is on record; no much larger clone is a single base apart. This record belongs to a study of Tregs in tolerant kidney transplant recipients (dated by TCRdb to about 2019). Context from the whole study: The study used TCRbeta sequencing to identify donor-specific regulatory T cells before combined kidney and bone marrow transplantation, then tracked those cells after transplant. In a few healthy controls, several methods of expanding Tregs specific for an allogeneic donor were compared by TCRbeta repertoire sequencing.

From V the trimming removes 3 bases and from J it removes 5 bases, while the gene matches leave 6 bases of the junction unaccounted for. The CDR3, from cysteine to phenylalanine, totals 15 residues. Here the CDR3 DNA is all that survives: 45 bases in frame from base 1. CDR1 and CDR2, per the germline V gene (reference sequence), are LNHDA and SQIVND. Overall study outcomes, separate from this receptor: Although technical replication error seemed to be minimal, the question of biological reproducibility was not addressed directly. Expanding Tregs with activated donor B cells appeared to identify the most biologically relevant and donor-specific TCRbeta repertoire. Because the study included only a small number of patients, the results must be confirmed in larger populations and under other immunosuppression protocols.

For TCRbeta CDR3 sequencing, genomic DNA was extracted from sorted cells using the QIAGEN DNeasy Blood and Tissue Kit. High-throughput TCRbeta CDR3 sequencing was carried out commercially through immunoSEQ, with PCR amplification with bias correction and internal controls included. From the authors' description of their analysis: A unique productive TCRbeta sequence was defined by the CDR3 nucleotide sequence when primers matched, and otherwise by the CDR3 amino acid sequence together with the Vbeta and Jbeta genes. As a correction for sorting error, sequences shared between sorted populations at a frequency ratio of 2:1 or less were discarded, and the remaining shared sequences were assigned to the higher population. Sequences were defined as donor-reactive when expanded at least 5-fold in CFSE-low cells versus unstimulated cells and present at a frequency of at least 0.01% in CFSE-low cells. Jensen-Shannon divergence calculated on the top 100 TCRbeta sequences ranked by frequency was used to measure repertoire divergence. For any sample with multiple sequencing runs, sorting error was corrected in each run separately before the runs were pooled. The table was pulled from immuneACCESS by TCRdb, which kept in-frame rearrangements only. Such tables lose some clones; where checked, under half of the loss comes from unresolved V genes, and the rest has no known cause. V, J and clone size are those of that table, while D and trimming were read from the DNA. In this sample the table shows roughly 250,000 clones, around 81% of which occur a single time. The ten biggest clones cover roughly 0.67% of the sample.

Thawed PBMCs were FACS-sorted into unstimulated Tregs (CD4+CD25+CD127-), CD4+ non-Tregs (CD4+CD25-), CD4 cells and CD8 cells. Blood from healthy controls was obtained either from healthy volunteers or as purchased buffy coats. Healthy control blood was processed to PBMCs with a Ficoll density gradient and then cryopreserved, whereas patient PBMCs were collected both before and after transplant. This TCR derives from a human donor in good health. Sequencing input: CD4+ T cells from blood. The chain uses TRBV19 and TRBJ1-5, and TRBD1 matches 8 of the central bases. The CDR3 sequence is CASSMGGQAHQPQHF. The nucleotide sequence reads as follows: TGTGCCAGTAGTATGGGGGGACAGGCACATCAGCCCCAGCATTTT. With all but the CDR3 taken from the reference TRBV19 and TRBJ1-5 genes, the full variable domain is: DGGITQSPKYLFRKEGQNVTLSCEQNLNHDAMYWYRQDPGQGLRLIYYSQIVNDFQKGDIAEGYSVSREKKESFPLTVTSAQKNPTAFYLCASSMGGQAHQPQHFGDGTRLSIL.